The 14 T cell receptor beta chains below all came from one sample that was sequenced in a study of T cells after yellow fever vaccination. TCRdb redid the calling of the 5' RACE reads with MiXCR, one entry per CDR3 protein. Here the sample spans roughly 340,000 distinct CDR3 sequences, 8.7% being singletons. This material consisted of PBMCs, taken on the day of the first yellow fever vaccination. The origin of the receptors is a young man who received the YFV17D yellow fever vaccine.

Only a few counts were recorded for this clonotype. This chain uses TRBV10-3 with TRBJ1-5, with D perhaps matching TRBD1 (6 bases). V was cut by 3 bases and J by 4 bases, with 10 bases left in between. CDR1 is ENHRY and CDR2 is SYGVKD in the germline V gene. This CDR3 is built from 14 residues. In DNA, the CDR3 is TGTGCCATCAGTGAAGGACAGTTTAATCAGCCCCAGCATTTT. It codes for CAISEGQFNQPQHF.

This chain uses TRBV5-6 with TRBJ1-4, with D possibly matching TRBD1 (5 bases). The CDR3 contains 15 residues. Germline lookup yields CDR1 SGHDT and CDR2 YYEEEE. Trimming left V 3 bases short and J 7 bases short, with 16 bases between. CDR3 sequence: CASSYRRGGVEKLFF. The CDR3 nucleotides are TGTGCCAGCAGCTACCGTAGGGGAGGGGTTGAAAAACTGTTTTTT. The whole variable domain, filled in from reference TRBV5-6 and TRBJ1-4, reads DAGVTQSPTHLIKTRGQQVTLRCSPKSGHDTVSWYQQALGQGPQFIFQYYEEEERQRGNFPDRFSGHQFPNYSSELNVNALLLGDSALYLCASSYRRGGVEKLFFGSGTQLSVL.

This clonotype was counted a few times. V gene TRBV5-1 combines with J gene TRBJ2-5, with 11 bases identical to TRBD2. Trimming at V came to 6 bases and at J to 2 bases, leaving 9 bases not matched to a gene. Germline V CDR1 and CDR2: SGHRS, YFSETQ. The CDR3 length is 16 residues. CDR3 sequence (DNA): TGCGCCAGCACCCTGGGGGGGACTAGCGGTCAAGAGACCCAGTACTTC. It encodes CASTLGGTSGQETQYF.

This sequence joins TRBV5-5 and TRBJ1-3; the D is unclear. This CDR3 is 14 amino acids long. The germline V gene has CDR1 SGHKS and CDR2 YYEKEE (reference sequence). Trimming removed 1 base from V and 4 bases from J, with 9 bases in between. The CDR3 reads CASSLRYPGNTIYF. The DNA of the CDR3 is TGTGCCAGCAGCTTGCGGTACCCCGGAAACACCATATATTTT. Full variable domain (outside the CDR3, taken from reference TRBV5-5 and TRBJ1-3): DAGVTQSPTHLIKTRGQQVTLRCSPISGHKSVSWYQQVLGQGPQFIFQYYEKEERGRGNFPDRFSARQFPNYSSELNVNALLLGDSALYLCASSLRYPGNTIYFGEGSWLTVV.

A few counts support this clonotype. CDR3 sequence (DNA): TGTGCCAGCAGCTTATGGGAGGGAAGTTACGAGCAGTACTTC. Translated: CASSLWEGSYEQYF. This rearrangement joins TRBV7-2 to TRBJ2-7, with 7 bases fitting TRBD2. V shed 2 bases and J 4 bases; nucleotides not matched to a gene: 5. The germline V gene has CDR1 SGHTA and CDR2 FQGNSA. This CDR3 is built from 14 residues.

This clonotype was seen only a few times. The chain links TRBV12-3 or TRBV12-4 to TRBJ2-2, with unresolved D. The V gene lost 5 bases and the J gene lost 0 bases, with 10 bases spanning the gap. The CDR3 extends over 15 amino acids. The CDR3 sequence is CASSPWQANTGELFF. The CDR3 nucleotides are TGTGCCAGCAGTCCATGGCAGGCGAACACCGGGGAGCTGTTTTTT.

CDR3: CASSLAILATPRETQYF. CDR3 DNA sequence: TGTGCCAGCAGCTTAGCGATCCTTGCAACCCCCCGTGAGACCCAGTACTTC. V is TRBV7-2 and J is TRBJ2-5; D gene ambiguous. CDR3 size: 17 residues. The germline CDR1 and CDR2 sequences are SGHTA and FQGNSA. Deletions cut 0 bases from V and 5 bases from J, with 19 bases between.

This chain links TRBV7-2 with TRBJ1-1; D is undetermined. Trimming took off 3 bases at V and 5 bases at J, with 16 bases between the two ends. Germline CDR1 and CDR2: SGHTA and FQGNSA. The CDR3 runs to 15 residues. The CDR3 bases are TGTGCCAGCAGCTTTGCTGGTGGGCGGGGAACTGAAGCTTTCTTT. It translates to CASSFAGGRGTEAFF.

In this sample, this clonotype turned up a few times. The J gene is TRBJ1-1, the V gene TRBV10-3, with 8 bases fitting TRBD1. Germline-derived CDR1 and CDR2 are ENHRY and SYGVKD. This CDR3 has 15 residues. V lost 0 bases and J lost 5; bases outside the gene matches: 5. This CDR3 reads CAISESQGERTEAFF. The DNA for the CDR3 is TGTGCCATCAGTGAGTCACAGGGGGAAAGAACTGAAGCTTTCTTT.

This clonotype showed up just a few times. The chain links TRBV2 to TRBJ2-3; tentatively, D is TRBD1 or TRBD2 (7 bases each). The CDR3 is 16 amino acids. The germline gives CDR1 SNHLY, CDR2 FYNNEI. Here the CDR3 DNA reads TGTGCGGCCCGGACAGGACTAGGCCAGCCAACAGATACGCAGTATTTT. This encodes CAARTGLGQPTDTQYF.

The gene calls are TRBV6-5 and TRBJ1-5; D remains ambiguous. The germline gives CDR1 MNHEY, CDR2 SVGAGI. Deletions cut 0 bases from V and 9 bases from J, with 9 bases between. CDR3 size: 13 residues. Here the CDR3 reads CASSYSTRGPQHF. CDR3 nucleotide sequence: TGTGCCAGCAGTTACTCCACCCGGGGGCCCCAGCATTTT.

This clonotype has just a few counts. The chain combines TRBV23-1 with TRBJ1-2; D perhaps matches TRBD1 (6 bases). TRBV23-1 is an ORF, and what it does is uncertain. This CDR3 is 19 amino acids long. V was shortened by 0 bases and J by 1 base, with 21 bases between the two germline ends. This CDR3 reads CASSQSRQGRIFINYGYTF. The DNA of the CDR3 is TGCGCCAGCAGTCAATCGCGGCAGGGGCGAATTTTTATTAACTATGGCTACACCTTC.

This clonotype was detected ten times or more. CDR3 coding DNA: TGTGCCAGCAGCTTAGAGGGGGCAGGCTACAATGAGCAGTTCTTC. Translating it yields CASSLEGAGYNEQFF. This chain joins TRBV7-3 and TRBJ2-1; TRBD1 matches at 7 bases. V shed 2 bases, J shed 3 bases, and the junction held 4 bases outside the gene matches. The length of the CDR3 is 15 residues. Germline V gene sequence: CDR1 SGHTA, CDR2 FQGTGA.

Many counts were recorded for this clonotype. V is TRBV7-9 and J is TRBJ2-2; D uncertain. CDR1 and CDR2 from the germline V gene are SEHNR and FQNEAQ (reference sequence). Trimming shortened V by 2 bases and J by 0 bases, and 10 bases separated the two germline ends. CDR3 length: 16 residues. This CDR3 is CASSLIGRTNTGELFF. The CDR3 bases are TGTGCCAGCAGCTTAATAGGGCGGACGAACACCGGGGAGCTGTTTTTT.